Below, 9 T cell receptor beta chains from the same sample are listed, as sequenced in a study of T cells after yellow fever vaccination. TCRdb re-derived calls from the 5' RACE reads in MiXCR, one entry per CDR3 protein. The sample includes under 550,000 distinct CDR3 sequences, 20% to 25% seen only once; the top ten take less than 20%. Sequences were derived from PBMCs, sampled roughly 23 days after the first yellow fever vaccination. These receptors were taken from a man between 18 and 35 years old who received the YFV17D yellow fever vaccine.

The chain links TRBV6-1 to TRBJ2-5; possible D gene TRBD2, 6 bases. The CDR3 totals 14 residues. V lost 4 bases and J 5 bases, leaving 14 bases between the germline ends. Per germline, CDR1 MNHNS and CDR2 SASEGT. CDR3 loop: CASSVAGNPETQYF. The CDR3 nucleotides read TGTGCCAGCAGTGTGGCGGGGAATCCGGAGACCCAGTACTTC.

The rearrangement joins TRBV5-1 to TRBJ2-5; TRBD1 agrees at 7 bases. The germline gives CDR1 SGHRS, CDR2 YFSETQ. The V gene end was trimmed by 4 bases and the J gene end by 5 bases; junction bases not matched to a gene: 5. CDR3 size: 13 residues. The CDR3 spells CASSETGWETQYF. The CDR3 DNA reads TGCGCCAGCAGCGAGACAGGGTGGGAGACCCAGTACTTC.

The V call is TRBV14, the J call TRBJ1-1; no clear D gene. Germline V gene lookup returns CDR1 SGHDN and CDR2 FVKESK. The CDR3 is made up of 11 amino acids. The V gene lost 8 bases and the J gene lost 7 bases, with 11 bases spanning the gap. This chain's CDR3 is CASGVGSEAFF. In DNA form, the CDR3 reads TGTGCCAGCGGTGTAGGAAGTGAAGCTTTCTTT.

The chain employs TRBV5-1 and TRBJ1-1; D gene ambiguous. The V gene's germline CDR1 is SGHRS and CDR2 YFSETQ. Trimming took 2 bases from V and 5 from J, leaving 10 bases between them. The CDR3 length is 13 residues. The CDR3 DNA is TGCGCCAGCAGCTTTTACGACGGGACTGAAGCTTTCTTT. Amino acid sequence: CASSFYDGTEAFF.

The chain combines TRBV6-1 with TRBJ1-2; TRBD1 is a possible D gene (5 bases). The V gene lost 4 bases and the J gene lost 4 bases, with 16 bases spanning the gap. Germline V gene sequence: CDR1 MNHNS, CDR2 SASEGT. The CDR3 is made up of 15 amino acids. For the CDR3, the DNA is TGTGCCAGCAGTGGGGGCTTGTTCAACCCCTATGGCTACACCTTC. It is translated as CASSGGLFNPYGYTF.

The chain has TRBV29-1 and TRBJ1-2, with D unclear. This CDR3 has 11 amino acids. Germline values: CDR1 SQVTM, CDR2 ANQGSEA. V was clipped by 3 bases and J by 4 bases, with 6 bases between them. The DNA of the CDR3 is TGCAGCGTTGATTCCACCTATGGCTACACCTTC. This translates into CSVDSTYGYTF.

J is TRBJ1-5 and V is TRBV24-1; D possibly corresponds to TRBD1 (5 bases). This CDR3 region has 14 residues. In germline, CDR1 is KGHDR, CDR2 SFDVKD. V lost 4 bases to trimming and J lost 6 bases, with 12 bases between them. The CDR3 coding sequence is TGTGCCACCAGTGAGGGACTTTCCGGTCAGCCCCAGCATTTT. Amino acid sequence: CATSEGLSGQPQHF.

V gene TRBV7-3 combines with J gene TRBJ2-6; D is undetermined. Trimming left V 5 bases short and J 0 bases short, with 8 bases between. The CDR3 is 15 residues long. In germline, CDR1 is SGHTA, CDR2 FQGTGA. The CDR3 loop reads CASSGPDSGANVLTF. In DNA, the CDR3 is TGTGCCAGCAGCGGGCCCGACTCTGGGGCCAACGTCCTGACTTTC.

This clonotype was recorded once. V usage is TRBV18 and J usage is TRBJ2-7, with a possible D match to TRBD1 (5 bases). The CDR3 runs 16 residues. Germline CDR1 reads KGHSH; CDR2 reads LQKENI. The V gene lost 0 bases and the J gene lost 6 bases, with 18 bases spanning the gap. CDR3 nucleotides: TGTGCCAGCTCACCACCCGGAGCATCTCCCCAGGGCGAGCAGTACTTC. Its translation: CASSPPGASPQGEQYF.